This T cell receptor (beta chain) was retrieved from a study of cytomegalovirus exposure and HLA in healthy donors. Both 60 Vbeta primers and 13 Jbeta primers went into the PCR. Using immunoSEQ multiplex PCR, the repertoire was profiled, and TCRdb retains in-frame clones only, with some absent. Among 50,000 or so clones listed, approximately 71% were seen once. Study conclusions and caveats: A later analysis linked a missense DCLRE1C variant to TCR beta V- and J-gene trimming.

Though probably carrying unrecorded immune exposures, donors were nominally healthy at sampling. This clone was observed a single time. The antigen remains undetermined. This receptor was identified in a middle-aged man in good health and CMV-seropositive. The sample taken for sequencing was PBMCs.

The CDR3 here is CASSEATNAFF. CDR3 in DNA: TGTGCCAGCAGTGAAGCCACAAACGCTTTCTTT. This chain uses TRBV6-1 with TRBJ1-1; D is undetermined. The CDR3 covers 11 residues. The germline V gene encodes CDR1 MNHNS and CDR2 SASEGT. The V end lost 0 bases, the J end lost 11 bases, and 7 bases lay between the germline ends.